The entry below gives a single T cell receptor (beta chain) sequence along with its context. In this sample, this clone turned up once. Its antigen is unknown. No base qualities exist here, and no much larger clone lies one base off it. These data belong to a study of blood T cell repertoires in COVID-19 (dated by TCRdb to the early 2020s). Regarding the complete study: The collaborator samples originated in the United States, Italy and Spain and spanned the acute and convalescent phases of COVID-19. Where available, HLA class I and class II types were obtained from metadata supplied by the sample provider rather than from assay-based typing. Nearly every sample came with metadata listing a de-identified subject ID, COVID-19 status, age in years and sex. The repertoires were released in a freely available public database meant as a resource for research on the immune response to SARS-CoV-2. The samples were drawn from two sources: the first 160 participants of the ongoing ImmuneRACE study, and 950 to 1,500 subjects contributed by 6 global collaborators. Subjects who had been exposed to COVID-19, were actively infected with it, or had recovered from it provided the deeply sampled blood TCRbeta repertoires that made up the dataset. The prospective study material was composed of cDNA or gDNA derived from T cells, B-cell-depleted T cells, or PBMCs.

Participants in the prospective study were enrolled through a virtual design, were aged roughly 18 to 100 years, and lived in fewer than 30 United States geographic areas. In the prospective study, participants were assigned to cohorts based on the clinical history participants reported in a screening survey and a study questionnaire. For ImmuneRACE Cohort 3, a participant was defined as recovered based on two consecutive negative NP/OP PCR tests, clearance by a healthcare professional, or resolution of symptoms. In the prospective study, mobile phlebotomists collected whole blood, serum and a nasopharyngeal or oropharyngeal swab from each participant. Additional blood draws and questionnaires over an approximately 2-month period could optionally be provided by prospective study participants. Prospective study blood samples were shipped either frozen or at room temperature before DNA extraction.

Broad study findings and their caveats: How much clinical and demographic metadata was included differed by source and by participant, and the metadata was provided uncurated.

TCRbeta CDR3 regions were amplified from genomic DNA by means of the immunoSEQ Assay, a bias-controlled multiplex PCR. For the original study's pipeline: The number of nucleated cells in each sample was estimated from the amplification of reference gene primers within the assay. Sequence reads were collapsed and filtered to measure the absolute abundance of every unique TCRbeta CDR3 rearrangement. For each sample, productive Simpson clonality was calculated as the square root of Simpson's diversity index over productive rearrangements. The table comes from immuneACCESS by way of TCRdb, which keeps in-frame sequences with V and J called. Part of the clones is missing from these tables; in studies checked, under half for an unresolved V gene and the rest for unknown reasons. V, J and clone size derive from that table, while D and trimming were established from the DNA sequence. Here the sample has just over 350,000 clones; roughly nine tenths occur a single time. The ten largest clones add up to around 3% of the sample.

Measured from the cysteine to the phenylalanine, the CDR3 is 15 residues long. Just CDR3 DNA is preserved here, 45 bases in frame from base 1. The germline V gene (reference sequence) yields LGHDT for CDR1 and YNNKEL for CDR2. V is pruned by 2 bases and J by 7 bases, leaving 11 bases of the junction without a gene match. What was sequenced was PBMCs or T cells enriched from blood (not recorded which). The chain is assembled from TRBV3-1 (or the pseudogene TRBV3-2) and TRBJ2-7; 7 central nucleotides agree with TRBD2. The sequence derives from a woman in her 30s who had recovered from COVID-19. The CDR3 reads CASSQPRGGSQEQYF. The DNA is as follows: TGTGCCAGCAGCCAACCTCGGGGCGGGAGTCAAGAGCAGTACTTC.